Listed here are 21 T cell receptor beta chains from one sample, sequenced in a study of CD8+ T cells in alopecia areata. Treatment defined: oral pan-JAK inhibitor, 5-10 mg twice daily. Isolated RNA was reverse transcribed into cDNA used as the sequencing template. Data came from immunoSEQ multiplex PCR; TCRdb stores just in-frame clones and leaves some out. The sample shows 200,000 to 250,000 clones, about three fifths of them seen only once. The sequencing here drew on CD4+ T cells sorted from blood, taken at week 4, from a patient treated with tofacitinib. These receptors all stem from a human donor with alopecia areata.

V gene TRBV7-9 combines with J gene TRBJ2-2; the D gene is possibly TRBD2 (5 bases). Germline lookup yields CDR1 SEHNR and CDR2 FQNEAQ (reference sequence). V was shortened by 4 bases and J by 1 base, with 16 bases between the two germline ends. The CDR3 is 17 amino acids. CDR3: CASSSPMESGNTGELFF. Written as DNA, the CDR3 is TGTGCCAGCAGCTCCCCTATGGAAAGCGGGAACACCGGGGAGCTGTTTTTT. Full variable domain (outside the CDR3, taken from reference TRBV7-9 and TRBJ2-2): DTGVSQNPRHKITKRGQNVTFRCDPISEHNRLYWYRQTLGQGPEFLTYFQNEAQLEKSRLLSDRFSAERPKGSFSTLEIQRTEQGDSAMYLCASSSPMESGNTGELFFGEGSRLTVL.

The rearrangement uses TRBV5-1 and TRBJ1-2, with D perhaps TRBD1 (6 bases). Germline assignment: CDR1 SGHRS and CDR2 YFSETQ. V lost 4 bases and J 7 bases, leaving 14 bases between the germline ends. The CDR3 totals 13 residues. CDR3 nucleotides: TGCGCCAGCAGCCTTACAGGGTATCGTGGCTACACCTTC. It codes for CASSLTGYRGYTF.

J is TRBJ1-4 and V is TRBV5-1; tentatively, D is TRBD1 (6 bases). The CDR3 is made up of 14 amino acids. Deletions cut 0 bases from V and 6 bases from J, with 9 bases between. Germline lookup yields CDR1 SGHRS and CDR2 YFSETQ. Here the CDR3 reads CASSLGQEYEKLFF. The CDR3 DNA follows: TGCGCCAGCAGCTTGGGACAGGAATATGAAAAACTGTTTTTT.

The rearrangement links TRBV23-1 to TRBJ1-2; the D gene is possibly TRBD1 (6 bases). TRBV23-1 is marked as an open reading frame, function uncertain. Trimming pared 3 bases from V and 2 bases from J, leaving 13 bases between. This CDR3 comprises 15 residues. The CDR3 nucleotides are TGCGCCAGCAGTCACCACAGGGTGCCAAACTATGGCTACACCTTC. Amino acids: CASSHHRVPNYGYTF.

The chain recombines TRBV29-1 with TRBJ1-1; D might be TRBD1 (5 bases). CDR1 and CDR2 (germline): SQVTM, ANQGSEA. V shed 0 bases and J shed 6 bases, with 11 bases lying between them. The CDR3 totals 13 residues. The CDR3: CSVEEDRGAEAFF. Written as DNA, the CDR3 is TGCAGCGTTGAAGAAGATCGGGGGGCTGAAGCTTTCTTT.

This chain links TRBV11-2 with TRBJ2-7; a weak D match, TRBD2 (7 bases). With 3 bases removed from V and 6 bases from J, the gap between germline ends came to 9 bases. The CDR3 totals 12 residues. The germline V gene encodes CDR1 SGHAT and CDR2 FQNNGV. The CDR3: CASSFAGAEQYF. The CDR3 nucleotides read TGTGCCAGCAGCTTCGCGGGGGCCGAGCAGTACTTC.

The genes are TRBV2 and TRBJ2-5, with D unresolved. V lost 5 bases and J lost 2, with 9 bases in between. The CDR3 has 13 amino acids. Germline lookup yields CDR1 SNHLY and CDR2 FYNNEI. CDR3 in amino acids: CASSPVGQETQYF. DNA of the CDR3: TGTGCCAGCAGTCCAGTTGGTCAAGAGACCCAGTACTTC.

This chain uses TRBV5-6 with TRBJ2-7; 12 bases agree with TRBD2. Trimming removed 5 bases from V and 3 bases from J; junction bases left unmatched: 6. The germline V gene has CDR1 SGHDT and CDR2 YYEEEE. The CDR3 runs 15 residues. CDR3 bases: TGTGCCAGCAGTAGGACTAGCGGGGCCATCTACGAGCAGTACTTC. It encodes CASSRTSGAIYEQYF.

The chain links TRBV23-1 to TRBJ2-5, with 14 bases lining up with TRBD2. TRBV23-1 is flagged as an ORF with uncertain function. With V trimmed by 2 bases and J by 7 bases, 12 bases remained unmatched. The CDR3 length is 18 residues. As DNA, the CDR3 is TGCGCCAGCAGTCAAGCACCGACTAGCGGGGGGGCCAAGGGGACCCAGTACTTC. Translation: CASSQAPTSGGAKGTQYF.

The J gene is TRBJ2-3, the V gene TRBV7-2; D unclear. The germline V and J ends were trimmed by 1 base and 7 bases, with 6 bases remaining between them. Germline V lookup: CDR1 SGHTA, CDR2 FQGNSA. This CDR3 contains 12 residues. The CDR3 DNA reads as TGTGCCAGCAGCTTAGAACCGCATACGCAGTATTTT. It specifies CASSLEPHTQYF.

This chain connects TRBV27 to TRBJ1-2, with D uncertain. In germline, CDR1 is MNHEY, CDR2 SMNVEV (reference sequence). The CDR3 length is 13 residues. Trimming stripped 4 bases from V and 6 bases from J, with 12 bases between. The CDR3 DNA sequence: TGTGCCAGCAGTTCCGGCAATGGGAATGGCTACACCTTC. It specifies CASSSGNGNGYTF.

The chain joins TRBV19 to TRBJ1-6; TRBD1 might be the D (5 bases). Trimming removed 10 bases from V and 5 bases from J, with 12 bases in between. Germline CDR1 and CDR2: LNHDA and SQIVND (reference sequence). There are 13 residues in the CDR3. This CDR3 reads CATGRDHNSPLHF. CDR3 nucleotide sequence: TGTGCCACGGGGCGGGACCATAATTCACCCCTCCACTTT.

The rearrangement joins TRBV30 to TRBJ2-1, with unresolved D. Germline CDR1 GTSNPN, CDR2 SVGIG (reference sequence). This CDR3 is built from 14 residues. The ends were cut back, 3 bases at V and 4 bases at J, with 13 bases in the middle. CDR3 nucleotide sequence: TGTGCCTGGAGATCTAAAAAGTTTTACAATGAGCAGTTCTTC. It specifies CAWRSKKFYNEQFF.

The chain employs TRBV7-2 and TRBJ1-1; 7 bases line up with TRBD1. The V gene's germline CDR1 is SGHTA and CDR2 FQGNSA. V was pared by 5 bases and J by 0 bases, with 3 bases of the junction left unmatched. This CDR3 is built from 14 residues. As DNA, the CDR3 is TGTGCCAGCAGCCCGGACAGGATGAACACTGAAGCTTTCTTT. Translation: CASSPDRMNTEAFF.

The chain recombines TRBV7-9 with TRBJ2-5, with no clear D. CDR3 length equals 15 residues. V lost 5 bases and J lost 2, with 15 bases in between. Germline V gene sequence: CDR1 SEHNR, CDR2 FQNEAQ (reference sequence). The CDR3 sequence is CASSQMYTAQETQYF. The CDR3 DNA is TGTGCCAGCAGCCAAATGTACACTGCGCAAGAGACCCAGTACTTC.

This chain uses TRBV5-1 with TRBJ1-2; D is undetermined. CDR3 size: 14 residues. Germline assignment: CDR1 SGHRS and CDR2 YFSETQ. V was clipped by 3 bases and J by 6 bases, with 15 bases between them. Here the CDR3 reads CASSSSGSVDGYTF. Written as DNA, the CDR3 is TGCGCCAGCAGCTCGTCCGGGTCGGTAGATGGCTACACCTTC.

Only a few counts were recorded for this clone. The genes are TRBV28 and TRBJ2-3; 13 bases align to TRBD2. This CDR3 comprises 15 residues. Germline-derived CDR1 and CDR2 are MDHEN and SYDVKM. The V gene end was trimmed by 5 bases and the J gene end by 14 bases; junction bases not matched to a gene: 13. The CDR3 DNA reads TGTGCCAGCAGTCCGACTAGCGGGGGGCTTATGAGGCTGTATTTT. It encodes CASSPTSGGLMRLYF.

The J gene is TRBJ2-5, the V gene TRBV5-6; 13 bases map to TRBD2. Looked up from germline, CDR1 is SGHDT and CDR2 is YYEEEE. The CDR3 sequence is 17 residues long. V was pared by 3 bases and J by 1 base, with 6 bases of the junction left unmatched. The CDR3: CASSSTSGGAFQETQYF. The CDR3, as DNA: TGTGCCAGCAGCTCCACTAGCGGGGGGGCTTTCCAAGAGACCCAGTACTTC.

The V call is TRBV30, the J call TRBJ2-7; possible D gene TRBD1, 5 bases. V lost 0 bases, J lost 6 bases, and 12 bases lay in between. This CDR3 is 13 amino acids long. Germline V lookup: CDR1 GTSNPN, CDR2 SVGIG (reference sequence). CDR3 sequence: CAWSVQAHGEQYF. The DNA for the CDR3 is TGTGCCTGGAGTGTACAGGCTCATGGCGAGCAGTACTTC. Supplemented by reference TRBV30 and TRBJ2-7, the full variable domain reads SQTIHQWPATLVQPVGSPLSLECTVEGTSNPNLYWYRQAAGRGLQLLFYSVGIGQISSEVPQNLSASRPQDRQFILSSKKLLLSDSGFYLCAWSVQAHGEQYFGPGTRLTVT.

As regards this clone: One end of the junction is discordant with germline, which a read error may explain. V is TRBV7-7 and J is TRBJ1-1; D is ambiguous. Germline CDR1 reads SSHAT; CDR2 reads FNYEAQ (reference sequence). This CDR3 has 14 residues. Here the CDR3 reads CASSLARAYTEAFF. In DNA form, the CDR3 reads TGTGCTAGCAGCTTAGCTCGAGCCTACACTGAAGCTTTCTTT.

This sequence joins TRBV2 and TRBJ2-3; 9 bases are a match to TRBD1. V lost 3 bases, J lost 3 bases, and 4 bases stayed unmatched. Germline CDR1 is SNHLY and CDR2 is FYNNEI. The CDR3 has 15 amino acids. CDR3 amino acids: CASSEAGTGTDTQYF. DNA for the CDR3: TGTGCCAGCAGTGAGGCCGGGACAGGGACAGATACGCAGTATTTT.